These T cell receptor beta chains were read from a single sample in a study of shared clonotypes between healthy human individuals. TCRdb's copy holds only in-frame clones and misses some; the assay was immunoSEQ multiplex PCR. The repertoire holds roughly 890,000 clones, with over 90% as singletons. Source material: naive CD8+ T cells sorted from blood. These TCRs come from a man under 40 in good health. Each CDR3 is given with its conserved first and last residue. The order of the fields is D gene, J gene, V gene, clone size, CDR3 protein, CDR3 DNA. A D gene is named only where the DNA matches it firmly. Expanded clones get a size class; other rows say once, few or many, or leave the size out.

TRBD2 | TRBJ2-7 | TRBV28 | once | CASSLGTSGIYSYEQYF | TGTGCCAGCAGTTTAGGGACTAGCGGGATATACTCCTACGAGCAGTACTTC
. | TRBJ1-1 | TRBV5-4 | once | CASSPGRLQAEAFF | TGTGCCAGCAGTCCGGGCCGGCTGCAGGCAGAAGCTTTCTTT
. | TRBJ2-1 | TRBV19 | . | CASSAGTHNEQFF | TGTGCCAGTAGTGCCGGGACACACAATGAGCAGTTCTTC
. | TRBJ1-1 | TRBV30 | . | CAWSVTLQNTEAFF | TGTGCCTGGAGTGTAACCCTGCAGAACACTGAAGCTTTCTTT
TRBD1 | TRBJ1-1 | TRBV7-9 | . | CASSYAPGQGTNTEAFF | TGTGCCAGCAGCTACGCTCCAGGACAGGGGACGAACACTGAAGCTTTCTTT
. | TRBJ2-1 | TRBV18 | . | CASSPQEAFDNEQFF | TGTGCCAGCTCACCGCAAGAAGCGTTTGACAATGAGCAGTTCTTC
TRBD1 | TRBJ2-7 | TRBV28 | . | CASSSPPGQAPYEQYF | TGTGCCAGCAGTTCTCCGCCGGGACAGGCCCCCTACGAGCAGTACTTC
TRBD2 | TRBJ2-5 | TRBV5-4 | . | CASSLGLAGSQETQYF | TGTGCCAGCAGCTTGGGACTAGCGGGAAGCCAAGAGACCCAGTACTTC
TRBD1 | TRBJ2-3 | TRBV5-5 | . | CASSLGQGADTQYF | TGTGCCAGCAGCTTGGGGCAGGGGGCCGATACGCAGTATTTT
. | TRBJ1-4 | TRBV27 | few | CASRADNEKLFF | TGTGCCAGCAGAGCTGATAATGAAAAACTGTTTTTT
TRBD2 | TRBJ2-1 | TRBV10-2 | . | CASRLAGSPNEQFF | TGCGCCAGCCGGCTAGCGGGTTCACCCAATGAGCAGTTCTTC
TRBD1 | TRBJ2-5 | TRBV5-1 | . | CASSLGDRHQETQYF | TGCGCCAGCAGCTTGGGGGACAGGCACCAAGAGACCCAGTACTTC
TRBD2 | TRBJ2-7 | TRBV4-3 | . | CASSQDLRGSSYEQYF | TGCGCCAGCAGCCAAGATTTACGCGGGAGTTCCTACGAGCAGTACTTC
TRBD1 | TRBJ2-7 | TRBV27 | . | CASSPRPGDRGYEQYF | TGTGCCAGCAGTCCCCGACCAGGGGACAGGGGCTACGAGCAGTACTTC
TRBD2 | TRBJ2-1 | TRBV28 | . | CASSLGLARYNEQFF | TGTGCCAGCAGTTTGGGACTAGCGCGTTACAATGAGCAGTTCTTC
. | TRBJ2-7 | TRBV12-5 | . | CASGFGISYEQYF | TGTGCTAGTGGTTTTGGGATTTCCTACGAGCAGTACTTC
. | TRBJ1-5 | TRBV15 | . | CATSSVNSGNQPQHF | TGTGCCACCAGCAGCGTCAACAGTGGTAATCAGCCCCAGCATTTT
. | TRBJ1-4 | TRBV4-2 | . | CASSQGTNEKLFF | TGTGCCAGCAGCCAGGGTACTAATGAAAAACTGTTTTTT
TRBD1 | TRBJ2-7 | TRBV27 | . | CASSWDRAVHEQYF | TGTGCCAGCAGTTGGGACAGGGCGGTCCACGAGCAGTACTTC
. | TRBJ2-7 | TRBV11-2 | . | CASSPSGIVYEQYF | TGTGCCAGCAGCCCCTCCGGGATTGTCTACGAGCAGTACTTC
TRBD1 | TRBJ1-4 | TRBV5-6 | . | CASSPNGDRKLFF | TGTGCCAGCAGCCCCAACGGGGACAGAAAACTGTTTTTT
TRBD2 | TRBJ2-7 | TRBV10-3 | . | CAIGGLAGEGGYEQYF | TGTGCCATCGGGGGACTAGCGGGAGAGGGAGGCTACGAGCAGTACTTC
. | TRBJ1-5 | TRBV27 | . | CASSSLAPAGNQPQHF | TGTGCCAGCAGTTCCTTGGCGCCGGCGGGCAATCAGCCCCAGCATTTT
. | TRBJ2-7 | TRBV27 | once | CASSPTGQGIGGRDYEQYF | TGTGCCAGCAGTCCTACGGGACAGGGGATCGGCGGGAGGGACTACGAGCAGTACTTC
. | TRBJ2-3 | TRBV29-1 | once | CSGSAVKSTDTQYF | TGCAGCGGATCCGCGGTTAAGAGCACAGATACGCAGTATTTT
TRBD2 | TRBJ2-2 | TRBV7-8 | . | CASSLLQGLAVTGELFF | TGTGCCAGCAGCTTACTACAAGGACTAGCCGTGACCGGGGAGCTGTTTTTT
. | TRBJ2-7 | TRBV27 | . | CASGTAYEQYF | TGTGCCAGCGGAACAGCGTACGAGCAGTACTTC